This TCR beta chain was found in a study of blood T cell repertoires in COVID-19. Looking at the study overall: Italy, Spain and the United States were the sources of the convalescent and acute COVID-19 samples.

Germline CDR1 and CDR2: SGHTA and FQGNSA. This CDR3 spans 15 amino acids. V lost 2 bases, J lost 2 bases, and 6 bases stayed unmatched. Authors' processing steps: Nucleated cell counts were estimated from reference gene primer amplification. Sequenced by immunoSEQ multiplex PCR; TCRdb stores in-frame clones only, minus some. The D gene and trimming were derived from the DNA, and the V and J assignments and clone size from that table. The sample contains hundreds of thousands of clones, 80% to 90% of which appear only once. In terms of age and location, participants ranged from roughly 18 to 90 years and lived in fewer than 30 US areas.

The rearrangement links TRBV7-2 to TRBJ2-7; 7 bases map to TRBD1. The sample was PBMCs or T cells enriched from blood (not recorded which). This clonotype was obtained from a woman between 45 and 60 years old with acute COVID-19. CDR3 bases: TGTGCCAGCAGCTTACGAAGGACAGGACCCTACGAGCAGTACTTC. As protein: CASSLRRTGPYEQYF.